The 12 T cell receptor beta chains in this list originate from one sample, sequenced in a study of blood T cell repertoires in COVID-19. TCRdb's copy holds only in-frame clones and misses some; the assay was immunoSEQ multiplex PCR. The sample has some 250,000 clones, around 90% seen once. The sequenced sample was peripheral blood. These receptors were taken from a human donor in a cohort sampled during active COVID-19.

The chain is built from TRBV27 and TRBJ2-7, with a possible D match to TRBD2 (6 bases). V lost 5 bases and J lost 1, with 12 bases in between. Germline CDR1 is MNHEY and CDR2 is SMNVEV (reference sequence). CDR3 length: 14 residues. CDR3 region: CASSDLTRSYEQYF. As DNA, the CDR3 is TGTGCCAGCAGTGACTTGACTAGATCCTACGAGCAGTACTTC.

Turning to this clone: This specimen includes other DNA sequences encoding the same CDR3. The V gene is TRBV6-5, the J gene TRBJ2-7; the match to TRBD1 covers 8 bases. Unmatched junction bases numbered 4, after V lost 0 bases and J lost 0 bases. CDR1 is MNHEY and CDR2 is SVGAGI in the germline V gene. The length of the CDR3 is 16 residues. CDR3 sequence reads: CASSYSTGESSYEQYF. For the CDR3, the DNA is TGTGCCAGCAGTTACTCGACAGGGGAAAGCTCCTACGAGCAGTACTTC.

V is TRBV9 and J is TRBJ2-1, with 7 bases matching TRBD2. Germline V gene sequence: CDR1 SGDLS, CDR2 YYNGEE. This CDR3 is built from 14 residues. V gave up 6 bases and J gave up 5 bases; unmatched junction bases: 8. The CDR3 loop reads CASTRGDEDNEQFF. The CDR3 DNA sequence: TGTGCCAGCACCCGGGGGGACGAAGACAATGAGCAGTTCTTC.

This chain connects TRBV30 to TRBJ1-1; 7 nucleotides match TRBD1. The CDR3 length is 13 residues. Germline CDR1 is GTSNPN and CDR2 is SVGIG (reference sequence). The trim removed 8 bases at V and 4 bases at J, leaving 10 bases unmatched. The CDR3 nucleotides read TGTGCCCAGAAGGTAGGGACAGCCACTGAAGCTTTCTTT. Its protein is CAQKVGTATEAFF.

The chain joins TRBV6-2 or TRBV6-3 to TRBJ2-1; TRBD2 matches 9 bases. The CDR3 consists of 15 residues. V lost 6 bases to trimming and J lost 9 bases; unmatched junction nucleotides: 12. Germline-derived CDR1 and CDR2 are MNHEY and SVGEGT. The DNA of the CDR3 is TGTGCCAGCAGCCGGCTAGCGGGGAGCTTTGGTGAGCAGTTCTTC. This sequence encodes CASSRLAGSFGEQFF.

The chain combines TRBV5-1 with TRBJ1-1; D is uncertain. V was clipped by 1 base and J by 6 bases, with 7 bases between them. The CDR3 runs to 12 residues. The germline CDR1 and CDR2 sequences are SGHRS and YFSETQ. The CDR3, as DNA: TGCGCCAGCAGCTTGAGTAGCTCTGAAGCTTTCTTT. Protein sequence: CASSLSSSEAFF.

The CDR3 DNA follows: TGCGCCAGCAGCTCCCCGGACGGGGGCACTGAAGCTTTCTTT. It specifies CASSSPDGGTEAFF. This chain links TRBV5-1 with TRBJ1-1; perhaps TRBD1 as D (5 bases). The germline V and J ends were trimmed by 3 bases and 4 bases, with 13 bases remaining between them. This CDR3 spans 14 amino acids. Germline lookup yields CDR1 SGHRS and CDR2 YFSETQ.

Only one count was recorded for this clone. V is TRBV18 and J is TRBJ1-4, with a possible D match to TRBD1 (5 bases). Between the trimmed V and J ends, which lost 3 bases and 3 bases, there was a span of 17 bases. From germline, CDR1 is KGHSH and CDR2 LQKENI. There are 17 residues in the CDR3. CDR3 protein: CASSPFKGRGSNEKLFF. The CDR3 DNA reads as TGTGCCAGCTCACCTTTCAAGGGGAGGGGATCTAATGAAAAACTGTTTTTT.

The chain is built from TRBV19 and TRBJ2-7; the D is unclear. Between the trimmed V and J ends, which lost 3 bases and 0 bases, there was a span of 6 bases. There are 13 residues in the CDR3. Germline V gene sequence: CDR1 LNHDA, CDR2 SQIVND (reference sequence). CDR3 amino acids: CASSMKSSYEQYF. DNA of the CDR3: TGTGCCAGTAGTATGAAGAGCTCCTACGAGCAGTACTTC. Supplemented by reference TRBV19 and TRBJ2-7, the full variable domain reads DGGITQSPKYLFRKEGQNVTLSCEQNLNHDAMYWYRQDPGQGLRLIYYSQIVNDFQKGDIAEGYSVSREKKESFPLTVTSAQKNPTAFYLCASSMKSSYEQYFGPGTRLTVT.

This chain joins TRBV7-2 and TRBJ2-7; 9 nucleotides line up with TRBD2. Germline V gene sequence: CDR1 SGHTA, CDR2 FQGNSA. CDR3 length equals 17 residues. After removal of 5 bases from V and 4 bases from J, the junction contained 15 bases not matched to a gene. The CDR3 region is CASSPATVAGDIYEQYF. In nucleotides, the CDR3 is TGTGCCAGCAGCCCAGCGACCGTAGCGGGAGATATATACGAGCAGTACTTC. The whole variable domain, remainder taken from reference TRBV7-2 and TRBJ2-7, is GAGVSQSPSNKVTEKGKDVELRCDPISGHTALYWYRQSLGQGLEFLIYFQGNSAPDKSGLPSDRFSAERTGGSVSTLTIQRTQQEDSAVYLCASSPATVAGDIYEQYFGPGTRLTVT.

A note on this clone: Other DNA sequences of this sample code for an identical CDR3. The chain recombines TRBV12-3 or TRBV12-4 with TRBJ2-7; weak D call: TRBD1 (6 bases). The CDR3 extends over 12 amino acids. V was cut by 5 bases and J by 3 bases, with 8 bases left in between. CDR3 protein: CASSPDSYEQYF. DNA for the CDR3: TGTGCCAGCAGTCCGGACAGCTACGAGCAGTACTTC.

The V gene is TRBV27, the J gene TRBJ2-7; TRBD1 agrees at 8 bases. This CDR3 is 16 amino acids long. CDR1 and CDR2 from the germline V gene are MNHEY and SMNVEV (reference sequence). The J segment lost 4 bases and the V segment lost 7 bases, leaving 15 bases of the junction unmatched. The CDR3 sequence: CASKTLGQGAFYEQYF. For the CDR3, the DNA is TGTGCCAGCAAGACGCTCGGCCAGGGGGCTTTTTACGAGCAGTACTTC.